Reported below is one T cell receptor beta chain. Antigen: not known. This sample stems from a study of identical twins. TCRdb re-called the 5' RACE reads with MiXCR, one entry per CDR3 protein. The profile covers around 450,000 distinct CDR3 sequences, with about 14% appearing a single time and 0.4% to 0.55% taken by the ten largest. Study-level points and caveats: Models underpredicted monozygotic twin sharing of out-of-frame TCR alpha. Out-of-frame alpha sequences shared between twins exhibited an excess of low generation probability.

The same specimen was also included in a second study, on yellow fever vaccine responses in identical twins.

Sequencing used CD4+ T cells sorted from blood. The TCR originated in a woman younger than 35 in good health.

CDR3 residues: CASSIGQGFGETQYF. Written as DNA, the CDR3 is TGTGCCAGTAGTATTGGACAGGGGTTTGGAGAGACCCAGTACTTC. The chain links TRBV19 to TRBJ2-5; 9 bases line up with TRBD1. Germline values: CDR1 LNHDA, CDR2 SQIVND (reference sequence). Losses at the gene ends were 3 bases for V and 4 bases for J; bases not matched to a gene: 6. This CDR3 spans 15 amino acids.